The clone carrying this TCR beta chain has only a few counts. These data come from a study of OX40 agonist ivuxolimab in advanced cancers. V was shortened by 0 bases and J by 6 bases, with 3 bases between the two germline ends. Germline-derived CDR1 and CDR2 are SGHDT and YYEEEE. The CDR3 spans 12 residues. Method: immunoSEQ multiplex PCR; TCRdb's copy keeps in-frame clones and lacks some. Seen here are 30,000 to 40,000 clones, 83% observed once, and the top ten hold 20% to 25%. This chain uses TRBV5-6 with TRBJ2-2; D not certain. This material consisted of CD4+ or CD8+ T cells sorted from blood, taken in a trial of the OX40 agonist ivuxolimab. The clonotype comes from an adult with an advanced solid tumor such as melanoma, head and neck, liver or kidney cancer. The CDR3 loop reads CASSLVPGELFF. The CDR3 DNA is TGTGCCAGCAGCTTGGTACCCGGGGAGCTGTTTTTT. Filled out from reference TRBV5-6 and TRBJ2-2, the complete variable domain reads DAGVTQSPTHLIKTRGQQVTLRCSPKSGHDTVSWYQQALGQGPQFIFQYYEEEERQRGNFPDRFSGHQFPNYSSELNVNALLLGDSALYLCASSLVPGELFFGEGSRLTVL.